This T cell receptor (beta chain) was sequenced during a study of PD-1 blockade in classical Hodgkin lymphoma. About the study: The patients were dosed with nivolumab 3 mg/kg, infused intravenously every 2 weeks.

Trimming at V came to 4 bases and at J to 3 bases, leaving 10 bases not matched to a gene. Germline values: CDR1 SEHNR, CDR2 FQNEAQ (reference sequence). The length of the CDR3 is 17 residues. Study results and limitations: TCR diversity rose significantly by C4D1 in CD4+ but not CD8+ cells.

Clones were read by immunoSEQ multiplex PCR, and TCRdb kept only the in-frame ones, dropping some. The repertoire holds 66,000 or so clones, with around 75% as singletons. A word on this clone: The antigen is unknown.

Every patient relapsed after autologous stem cell transplantation, and brentuximab vedotin exposure varied. The rearrangement links TRBV7-9 to TRBJ2-3; 10 bases are shared with TRBD1. This receptor was taken from a human donor with classical Hodgkin lymphoma. The material was peripheral blood mononuclear cells (PBMCs), obtained before the second cycle of nivolumab. The CDR3 coding sequence is TGTGCCAGCAGCTATTCCGGGACAGGGGTTTTTACAGATACGCAGTATTTT. It codes for CASSYSGTGVFTDTQYF.